Listed here are 26 T cell receptor beta chains from one sample, sequenced in a study of blood T cell repertoires in COVID-19. This table comes from immunoSEQ multiplex PCR, and its TCRdb copy is limited to in-frame clones, with some not included. The sample includes approximately 170,000 clones, about 80% seen only once; the top ten take approximately 2.6%. The source material was peripheral blood. The receptors here all came from a human donor with acute or convalescent COVID-19. The donor label of this sample is uncertain.

This rearrangement joins TRBV27 to TRBJ2-1; D remains unclear. Per the germline V gene, CDR1 is MNHEY and CDR2 is SMNVEV (reference sequence). V was clipped by 5 bases and J by 4 bases, with 15 bases between them. This CDR3 comprises 15 residues. The CDR3 coding sequence is TGTGCCAGCAGTCCAGGCAGTTCAGGATACAATGAGCAGTTCTTC. It encodes CASSPGSSGYNEQFF.

This clone was counted between two and nine times. One end of the junction does not line up with germline, which may come from a read error. The chain combines TRBV11-2 with TRBJ2-7; 7 bases are a match to TRBD1. The CDR3 is 13 amino acids. Germline assignment: CDR1 SGHAT and CDR2 FQNNGV. CDR3 region: CASSLEDRMVPNF. In DNA, the CDR3 is TGTGCCAGCAGCTTAGAGGACAGGATGGTACCGAACTTC.

The rearrangement joins TRBV3-1 (or the pseudogene TRBV3-2) to TRBJ2-2; 8 nucleotides align to TRBD2. Losses at the gene ends were 0 bases for V and 1 base for J; bases not matched to a gene: 7. The CDR3 covers 18 residues. From germline, CDR1 is LGHDT and CDR2 YNNKEL (reference sequence). The CDR3 loop reads CASSQEWSSGGNTGELFF. The CDR3 DNA is TGTGCCAGCAGCCAAGAATGGTCCAGCGGGGGGAACACCGGGGAGCTGTTTTTT.

This clone was seen a single time. This sequence joins TRBV6-5 and TRBJ1-6, with D unresolved. Germline V gives CDR1 MNHEY, CDR2 SVGAGI. The CDR3 is made up of 14 amino acids. V lost 6 bases and J 3 bases, leaving 9 bases between the germline ends. CDR3: CASSREFYNSPLHF. The CDR3 DNA follows: TGTGCCAGCAGCCGGGAGTTCTATAATTCACCCCTCCACTTT.

DNA for the CDR3: TGTGCCACGACAAACCAGGGGATATCGAACACCGGGGAGCTGTTTTTT. This translates into CATTNQGISNTGELFF. The chain is built from TRBV19 and TRBJ2-2; tentatively, D is TRBD1 (6 bases). Between the trimmed V and J ends, which lost 10 bases and 0 bases, there was a span of 18 bases. The germline gives CDR1 LNHDA, CDR2 SQIVND (reference sequence). The CDR3 is 16 amino acids. Full variable domain (missing parts from reference TRBV19 and TRBJ2-2): DGGITQSPKYLFRKEGQNVTLSCEQNLNHDAMYWYRQDPGQGLRLIYYSQIVNDFQKGDIAEGYSVSREKKESFPLTVTSAQKNPTAFYLCATTNQGISNTGELFFGEGSRLTVL.

This clone was seen more than once but under ten times. The rearrangement uses TRBV2 and TRBJ1-1; 8 bases map to TRBD1. This CDR3 has 13 residues. V was pared by 5 bases and J by 4 bases, with 3 bases of the junction left unmatched. Per the germline V gene, CDR1 is SNHLY and CDR2 is FYNNEI. Written as DNA, the CDR3 is TGTGCCAGCAGTAACAGGGGGGCCACTGAAGCTTTCTTT. Amino acids: CASSNRGATEAFF.

The V and J genes are TRBV5-1 and TRBJ2-5; a weak D match, TRBD2 (7 bases). The V end was cut by 4 bases, the J end by 5 bases, with 15 bases between. The CDR3 loop spans 14 amino acids. Germline assignment: CDR1 SGHRS and CDR2 YFSETQ. Here the CDR3 reads CASSPGGGGETQYF. In DNA form, the CDR3 reads TGCGCCAGCAGCCCTGGGGGGGGCGGGGAGACCCAGTACTTC.

The chain uses TRBV9 and TRBJ1-2; D possibly corresponds to TRBD1 (5 bases). CDR1 SGDLS and CDR2 YYNGEE come from the germline V gene. The V gene lost 5 bases and the J gene lost 5 bases, with 19 bases spanning the gap. This CDR3 has 15 residues. CDR3 nucleotide sequence: TGTGCCAGCAGGCCCGACGGACGGGAGGGGTATGGCTACACCTTC. It yields the protein CASRPDGREGYGYTF.

This clone was recorded only once. In DNA form, the CDR3 reads TGTGCCAGCAGCGTGAGCCCCGGGACAGGGTTCGACGAGCAGTACTTC. Residues: CASSVSPGTGFDEQYF. The chain is built from TRBV9 and TRBJ2-7, with 9 bases aligning to TRBD1. CDR1 is SGDLS, CDR2 YYNGEE, per germline. This CDR3 region has 16 residues. The trim removed 2 bases at V and 5 bases at J, leaving 11 bases unmatched.

The count of this clone is one. This sequence joins TRBV28 and TRBJ1-5; 7 bases line up with TRBD1. Germline values: CDR1 MDHEN, CDR2 SYDVKM. This CDR3 comprises 15 residues. Trimming took 2 bases from V and 1 from J; bases not matched to a gene: 2. CDR3 nucleotides: TGTGCCAGCAGTTTAGGCAGGGGGAGCAATCAGCCCCAGCATTTT. This translates into CASSLGRGSNQPQHF. Together with reference TRBV28 and TRBJ1-5, the CDR3 gives the full variable domain: DVKVTQSSRYLVKRTGEKVFLECVQDMDHENMFWYRQDPGLGLRLIYFSYDVKMKEKGDIPEGYSVSREKKERFSLILESASTNQTSMYLCASSLGRGSNQPQHFGDGTRLSIL.

The chain recombines TRBV30 with TRBJ1-6, with unresolved D. The CDR3 loop spans 18 amino acids. Germline V CDR1 and CDR2: GTSNPN, SVGIG (reference sequence). The V end lost 1 base, the J end lost 4 bases, and 20 bases lay between the germline ends. In nucleotides, the CDR3 is TGTGCCTGGAGTGGTCGGGGAGAGAGGGATCCTTATAATTCACCCCTCCACTTT. This translates into CAWSGRGERDPYNSPLHF.

This rearrangement joins TRBV30 to TRBJ2-7; TRBD1 agrees at 9 bases. Germline CDR1 and CDR2: GTSNPN and SVGIG (reference sequence). This CDR3 is built from 15 residues. After removal of 3 bases from V and 4 bases from J, the junction contained 10 bases not matched to a gene. The CDR3 here is CAWRSGGTGFYEQYF. The CDR3 DNA is TGTGCCTGGAGGTCAGGCGGGACAGGGTTTTACGAGCAGTACTTC.

V is TRBV6-4 and J is TRBJ2-1; 11 nucleotides match TRBD2. The V gene end was trimmed by 4 bases and the J gene end by 6 bases; junction bases not matched to a gene: 5. The CDR3 covers 15 residues. Germline V gives CDR1 MRHNA, CDR2 SNTAGT. The CDR3 reads CASSALAGEGNEQFF. The CDR3, as DNA: TGTGCCAGCAGTGCACTAGCGGGAGAGGGCAATGAGCAGTTCTTC.

This chain joins TRBV18 and TRBJ2-7; 9 positions match TRBD1. J lost 5 bases, V lost 0 bases, and 2 bases had no gene match. Germline CDR1 and CDR2: KGHSH and LQKENI. The CDR3 covers 14 residues. DNA of the CDR3: TGTGCCAGCTCACCACCGGGACAGGGTAACGAGCAGTACTTC. Amino acids: CASSPPGQGNEQYF.

The chain recombines TRBV5-1 with TRBJ2-7, with 9 bases lining up with TRBD2. There are 17 residues in the CDR3. CDR1 and CDR2 (germline): SGHRS, YFSETQ. V lost 2 bases to trimming and J lost 0 bases; unmatched junction nucleotides: 9. The CDR3 spells CASSFLYSGGNSYEQYF. In DNA, the CDR3 is TGCGCCAGCAGCTTCTTGTATAGCGGGGGAAACTCCTACGAGCAGTACTTC.

This chain connects TRBV7-9 to TRBJ1-4; 7 bases are a match to TRBD1. Trimming took 6 bases from V and 3 from J; bases not matched to a gene: 4. Germline CDR1 reads SEHNR; CDR2 reads FQNEAQ (reference sequence). This CDR3 is 14 amino acids long. The CDR3 bases are TGTGCCAGCAGTCTAGGACAGGCTAATGAAAAACTGTTTTTT. This translates into CASSLGQANEKLFF.

The chain links TRBV7-2 to TRBJ1-2; D is unresolved. In germline, CDR1 is SGHTA, CDR2 FQGNSA. The CDR3 has 13 amino acids. V lost 0 bases, J lost 2 bases, and 4 bases lay in between. The CDR3 sequence: CASSLALNYGYTF. The DNA for the CDR3 is TGTGCCAGCAGCTTAGCACTGAACTATGGCTACACCTTC.

The chain employs TRBV19 and TRBJ2-7, with D tentatively TRBD1 (6 bases). From germline, CDR1 is LNHDA and CDR2 SQIVND (reference sequence). This CDR3 has 16 residues. V was trimmed by 4 bases and J by 3 bases, leaving 19 bases between them. This CDR3 reads CASSTSGTYYLYEQYF. CDR3 nucleotides: TGTGCCAGTAGTACCTCCGGGACATACTACCTCTACGAGCAGTACTTC. The full variable domain, completed using reference TRBV19 and TRBJ2-7, is DGGITQSPKYLFRKEGQNVTLSCEQNLNHDAMYWYRQDPGQGLRLIYYSQIVNDFQKGDIAEGYSVSREKKESFPLTVTSAQKNPTAFYLCASSTSGTYYLYEQYFGPGTRLTVT.

This chain links TRBV6-2 or TRBV6-3 with TRBJ2-1, with 8 positions matching TRBD2. With 2 bases clipped from V and 6 bases from J, the junction kept 3 bases outside the gene matches. The CDR3 spans 14 residues. Germline assignment: CDR1 MNHEY and CDR2 SVGEGT. CDR3 sequence (DNA): TGTGCCAGCAGTTACGAGCGGGGGACCAATGAGCAGTTCTTC. It translates to CASSYERGTNEQFF.

The CDR3 reads CASDPDRALGYTF. The CDR3 DNA reads as TGTGCCAGCGACCCTGACAGGGCTCTCGGCTACACCTTC. The chain joins TRBV28 to TRBJ1-2; 7 bases match TRBD1. The germline CDR1 and CDR2 sequences are MDHEN and SYDVKM. The CDR3 covers 13 residues. V was clipped by 8 bases and J by 8 bases; unmatched bases: 11.

The rearrangement uses TRBV7-3 and TRBJ2-5; 7 nucleotides agree with TRBD1. Germline-derived CDR1 and CDR2 are SGHTA and FQGTGA. This CDR3 is built from 14 residues. V lost 5 bases and J lost 1; bases outside the gene matches: 4. The CDR3 spells CASSPRDSQETQYF. The CDR3 DNA follows: TGTGCCAGCAGCCCCCGGGACAGCCAAGAGACCCAGTACTTC. Together with reference TRBV7-3 and TRBJ2-5, the CDR3 gives the full variable domain: GAGVSQTPSNKVTEKGKYVELRCDPISGHTALYWYRQSLGQGPEFLIYFQGTGAADDSGLPNDRFFAVRPEGSVSTLKIQRTERGDSAVYLCASSPRDSQETQYFGPGTRLLVL.

The V and J genes are TRBV21-1 and TRBJ1-2. TRBV21-1 is assigned pseudogene status. The CDR3 is 12 amino acids. The CDR3 region is CASSDREDGYTF. The CDR3 DNA sequence: TGTGCCAGCAGCGACCGGGAGGACGGCTACACCTTC.

The chain recombines TRBV5-4 with TRBJ2-7, with 9 bases matching TRBD1. V dropped 2 bases and J dropped 5; count of bases not matched to a gene: 5. Germline lookup yields CDR1 SGHNT and CDR2 YYREEE (reference sequence). This CDR3 is built from 14 residues. The CDR3 region is CASSLGQGRDEQYF. CDR3 nucleotides: TGTGCCAGCAGCTTAGGACAGGGGAGGGACGAGCAGTACTTC.

The V gene is TRBV25-1, the J gene TRBJ1-4; unclear D gene. Trimming took off 3 bases at V and 8 bases at J, with 16 bases between the two ends. The CDR3 runs 15 residues. The germline CDR1 and CDR2 sequences are MGHDK and SYGVNS. DNA of the CDR3: TGTGCCAGCAGTGATTGGGCAGGAGGAAGGGAAAAACTGTTTTTT. Translating it yields CASSDWAGGREKLFF.

The V call is TRBV14, the J call TRBJ1-3, with D perhaps matching TRBD1 (6 bases). V lost 1 base and J lost 4, with 11 bases in between. The CDR3 extends over 15 amino acids. Germline V gene lookup returns CDR1 SGHDN and CDR2 FVKESK. CDR3 sequence reads: CASSQGGTTGNTIYF. For the CDR3, the DNA is TGTGCCAGCAGCCAAGGAGGGACAACCGGAAACACCATATATTTT.

The chain links TRBV5-5 to TRBJ1-1, with no clear D. The germline V gene encodes CDR1 SGHKS and CDR2 YYEKEE (reference sequence). CDR3 length: 13 amino acids. V gave up 0 bases and J gave up 0 bases, with 3 bases separating them. CDR3 sequence: CASSLAVNTEAFF. The DNA for the CDR3 is TGTGCCAGCAGCTTGGCTGTGAACACTGAAGCTTTCTTT. Looking up the rest from reference TRBV5-5 and TRBJ1-1 gives the full variable domain: DAGVTQSPTHLIKTRGQQVTLRCSPISGHKSVSWYQQVLGQGPQFIFQYYEKEERGRGNFPDRFSARQFPNYSSELNVNALLLGDSALYLCASSLAVNTEAFFGQGTRLTVV.